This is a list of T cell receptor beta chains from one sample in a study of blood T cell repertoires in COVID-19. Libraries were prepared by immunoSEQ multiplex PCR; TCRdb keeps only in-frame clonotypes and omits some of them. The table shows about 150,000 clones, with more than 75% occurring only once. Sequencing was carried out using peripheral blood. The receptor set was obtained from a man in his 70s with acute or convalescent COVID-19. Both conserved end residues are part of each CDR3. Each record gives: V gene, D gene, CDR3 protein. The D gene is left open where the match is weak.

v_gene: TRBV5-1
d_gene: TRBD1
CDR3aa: CASSLVPGGTGDEKLFF

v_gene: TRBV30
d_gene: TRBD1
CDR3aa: CAWSVQGTVNSPLHF

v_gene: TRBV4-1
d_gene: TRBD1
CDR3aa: CASSQGTGEGAFF

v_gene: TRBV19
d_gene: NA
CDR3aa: CASSIARDLNYGYTF

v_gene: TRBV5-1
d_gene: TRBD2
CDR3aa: CASSLGLAGRYEQYF

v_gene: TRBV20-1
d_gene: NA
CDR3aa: CSASASGLNNEQFF

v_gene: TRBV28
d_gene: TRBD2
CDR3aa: CASISGGADNEQFF

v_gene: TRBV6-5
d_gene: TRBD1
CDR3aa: CATATGRNQPQHF

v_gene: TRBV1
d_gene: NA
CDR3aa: CTSSQRARQGSPTNEKLFF

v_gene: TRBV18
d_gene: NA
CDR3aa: CASHPAGGDTEAFF

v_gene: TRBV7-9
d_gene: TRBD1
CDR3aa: CASSLAGTAYNEQFF

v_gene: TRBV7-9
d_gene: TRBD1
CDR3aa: CASSARDRGSGNTIYF

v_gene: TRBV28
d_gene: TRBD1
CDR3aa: CASSLWTGSNQETQYF

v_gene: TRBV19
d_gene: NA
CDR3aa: CASSINTRADSPLHF

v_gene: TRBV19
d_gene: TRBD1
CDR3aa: CASSTGQGVAQMNTEAFF